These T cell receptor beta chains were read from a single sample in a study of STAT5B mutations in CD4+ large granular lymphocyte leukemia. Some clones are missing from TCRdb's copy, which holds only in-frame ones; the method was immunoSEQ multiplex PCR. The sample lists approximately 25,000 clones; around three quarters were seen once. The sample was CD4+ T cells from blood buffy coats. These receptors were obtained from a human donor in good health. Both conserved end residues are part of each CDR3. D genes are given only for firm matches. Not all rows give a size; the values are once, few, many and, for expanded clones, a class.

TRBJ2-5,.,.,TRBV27,CASSLDLRAAQETQYF,TGTGCCAGCAGTTTAGATCTACGGGCCGCCCAAGAGACCCAGTACTTC
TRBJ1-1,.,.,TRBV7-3,CASSLAAGADTEAFF,TGTGCCAGCAGCCTCGCGGCGGGGGCGGACACTGAAGCTTTCTTT
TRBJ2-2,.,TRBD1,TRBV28,CASSPRDRGFAGELFF,TGTGCCAGCAGTCCCCGGGACAGGGGGTTTGCCGGGGAGCTGTTTTTT
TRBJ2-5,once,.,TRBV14,CASSQERWGSETQYF,TGTGCCAGCAGCCAAGAGCGGTGGGGTAGTGAGACCCAGTACTTC
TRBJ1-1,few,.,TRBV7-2,CASSSTEGAEAFF,TGTGCCAGCAGCTCGACAGAAGGTGCTGAAGCTTTCTTT
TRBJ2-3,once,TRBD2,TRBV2,CASSVGGGADTQYF,TGTGCCAGCAGTGTAGGTGGGGGGGCAGATACGCAGTATTTT
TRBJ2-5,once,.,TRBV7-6,CASSLGGPKETQYF,TGTGCCAGCAGCTTAGGGGGACCGAAAGAGACCCAGTACTTC
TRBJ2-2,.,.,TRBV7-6,CASSGYRRNTGELFF,TGTGCCAGCAGCGGATACAGGAGGAACACCGGGGAGCTGTTTTTT
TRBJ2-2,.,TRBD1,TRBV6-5,CASSPTGRTGELFF,TGTGCCAGCAGTCCGACAGGGCGGACCGGGGAGCTGTTTTTT
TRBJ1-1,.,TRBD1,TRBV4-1,CASSQVWTGVPVEAFF,TGCGCCAGCAGCCAAGTATGGACAGGGGTCCCCGTGGAAGCTTTCTTT
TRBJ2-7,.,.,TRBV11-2,CASSLGTGPYEQYF,TGTGCCAGCAGCTTAGGGACTGGTCCTTACGAGCAGTACTTC
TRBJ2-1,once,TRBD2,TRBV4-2,CASSQAGSGGANNEQFF,TGTGCCAGCAGCCAAGCTGGGAGCGGGGGGGCAAACAATGAGCAGTTCTTC
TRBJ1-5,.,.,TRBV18,CASSSDRYSNQPQHF,TGTGCCAGCTCATCCGACAGGTATAGCAATCAGCCCCAGCATTTT
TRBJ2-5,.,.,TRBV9,CASSSRVWETQYF,TGTGCCAGCAGCTCCAGGGTTTGGGAGACCCAGTACTTC
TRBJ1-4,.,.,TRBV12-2,CASRLRDRDNEKLFF,TGTGCAAGTCGCCTCCGGGACAGGGATAATGAAAAACTGTTTTTT
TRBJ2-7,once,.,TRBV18,CASSPSAGYEQYF,TGTGCCAGCTCACCAAGTGCGGGGTACGAGCAGTACTTC
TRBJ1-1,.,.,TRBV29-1,CSARGGNTEAFF,TGCAGCGCCAGGGGTGGGAACACTGAAGCTTTCTTT
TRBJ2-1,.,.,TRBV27,CASSLIGLASNNEQFF,TGTGCCAGCAGTTTAATAGGCCTAGCTTCTAACAATGAGCAGTTCTTC
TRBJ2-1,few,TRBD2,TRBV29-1,CSVEGAGVAYNEQFF,TGCAGCGTTGAGGGAGCGGGGGTAGCCTACAATGAGCAGTTCTTC
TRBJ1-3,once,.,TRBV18,CASSPPVSGNTIYF,TGTGCCAGCTCACCACCGGTTTCTGGAAACACCATATATTTT
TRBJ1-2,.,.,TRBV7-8,CASSLARPEIGYTF,TGTGCCAGCAGCTTAGCGCGACCAGAGATAGGCTACACCTTC
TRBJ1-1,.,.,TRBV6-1,CASSEFGVTEAFF,TGTGCCAGCAGTGAATTCGGGGTCACTGAAGCTTTCTTT
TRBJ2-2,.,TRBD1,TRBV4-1,CASSQEVQGANTGELFF,TGCGCCAGCAGCCAAGAAGTGCAGGGGGCCAACACCGGGGAGCTGTTTTTT
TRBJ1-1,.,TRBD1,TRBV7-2,CASSPGGFSEAFF,TGTGCCAGCAGTCCAGGGGGTTTTTCTGAAGCTTTCTTT
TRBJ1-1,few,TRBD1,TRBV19,CASNLQGLNTEAFF,TGTGCCAGTAACCTACAGGGGTTGAACACTGAAGCTTTCTTT
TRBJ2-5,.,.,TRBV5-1,CASSRWGETQYF,TGCGCCAGCAGCCGTTGGGGAGAGACCCAGTACTTC
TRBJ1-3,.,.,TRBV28,CASRPSMGSGNTIYF,TGTGCCAGCAGACCTTCTATGGGGTCTGGAAACACCATATATTTT
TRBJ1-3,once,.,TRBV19,CASSGLEVGNTIYF,TGTGCCAGTAGTGGATTGGAGGTCGGAAACACCATATATTTT
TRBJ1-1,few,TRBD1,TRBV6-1,CATTGGVFNTEAFF,TGTGCCACGACAGGGGGCGTGTTTAACACTGAAGCTTTCTTT
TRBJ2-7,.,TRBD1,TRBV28,CASSSLGTGAYEQYF,TGTGCCAGCAGTTCCCTCGGGACAGGGGCCTACGAGCAGTACTTC
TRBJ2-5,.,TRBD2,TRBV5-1,CASSLAPSGIRQETQYF,TGCGCCAGCAGCTTGGCCCCTAGCGGGATCCGTCAAGAGACCCAGTACTTC